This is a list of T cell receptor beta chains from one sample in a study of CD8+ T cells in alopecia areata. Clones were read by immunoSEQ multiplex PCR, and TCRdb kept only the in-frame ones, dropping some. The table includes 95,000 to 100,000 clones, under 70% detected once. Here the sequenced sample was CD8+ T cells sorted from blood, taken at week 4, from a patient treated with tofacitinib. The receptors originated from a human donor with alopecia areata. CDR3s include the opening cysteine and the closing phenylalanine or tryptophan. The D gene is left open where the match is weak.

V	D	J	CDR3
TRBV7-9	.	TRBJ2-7	CASSLVPVVAEYEQYF
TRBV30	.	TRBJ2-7	CAWSPEQVLSYEQYF
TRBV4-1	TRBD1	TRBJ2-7	CASSAGQGYEQYF
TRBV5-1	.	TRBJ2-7	CASSLAPGTTTTYEQYF
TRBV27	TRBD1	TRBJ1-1	CASTGQGNTEAFF
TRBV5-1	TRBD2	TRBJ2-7	CASSSRPTSGGANEQYF
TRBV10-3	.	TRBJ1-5	CAISEEGAYSNQPQHF
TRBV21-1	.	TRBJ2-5	CASSKADRTNEETQYF
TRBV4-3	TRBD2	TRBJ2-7	CASSQVGLAGTTYEQYF
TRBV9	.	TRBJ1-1	CASSLSNTEAFF
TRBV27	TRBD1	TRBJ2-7	CASSFLDRSYEQYF
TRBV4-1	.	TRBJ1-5	CASSQDRTPNNQPQHF
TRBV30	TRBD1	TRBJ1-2	CAWKGQGLVPGYTF
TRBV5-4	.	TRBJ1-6	CASSSAGPPLHF
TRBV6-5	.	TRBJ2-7	CATGQFGSSYEQYF
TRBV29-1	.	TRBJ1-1	CSVVGGRANTEAFF
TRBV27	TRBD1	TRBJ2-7	CASSYGSGQGDYEQYF
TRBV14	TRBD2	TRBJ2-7	CASSQGLAVTYEQYF
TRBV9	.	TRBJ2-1	CASSIRLDEQFF
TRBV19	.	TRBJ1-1	CASLRGGNTEAFF
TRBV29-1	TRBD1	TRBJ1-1	CSVLGTGLEAFF
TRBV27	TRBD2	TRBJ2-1	CASSLIAGGRNEQFF
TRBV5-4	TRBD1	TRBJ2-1	CASRLGQGANYEQFF
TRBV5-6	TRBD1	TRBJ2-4	CASSLWTGGGTAKNIQYF
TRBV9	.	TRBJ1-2	CASSVGDFADYGYTF
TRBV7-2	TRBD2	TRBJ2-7	CASSSWAGPLADYEQYF
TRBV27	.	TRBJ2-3	CASSQRRTGRDTQYF
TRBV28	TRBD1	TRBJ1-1	CASSLVDRGTEAFF
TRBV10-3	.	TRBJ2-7	CAISENVGGDEQYF
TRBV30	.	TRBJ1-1	CAWRSLRGPGTEAFF
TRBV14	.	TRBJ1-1	CASSQVARANTEAFF
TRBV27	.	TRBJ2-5	CASRDTQETQYF
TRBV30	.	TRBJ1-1	CAWSAGYIEAFF
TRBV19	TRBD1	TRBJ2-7	CASSSRDRGLYEQYF
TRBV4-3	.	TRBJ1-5	CASSQDRYYQPQHF
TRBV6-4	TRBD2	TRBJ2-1	CASSDSPGGNEQFF
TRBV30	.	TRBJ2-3	CAWSVLQGTDTQYF
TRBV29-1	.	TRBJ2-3	CSIYLGSSTDTQYF
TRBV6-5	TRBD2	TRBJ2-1	CASRGLAEQFF
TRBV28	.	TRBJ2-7	CASSSLYYEQYF
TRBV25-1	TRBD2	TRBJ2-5	CASSELTSGDETQYF
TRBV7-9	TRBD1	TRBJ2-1	CASSLLGTGGYNEQFF
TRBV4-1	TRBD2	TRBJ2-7	CASSHSGLAGVGEQYF
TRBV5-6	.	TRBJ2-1	CASSSDWSGNEQFF
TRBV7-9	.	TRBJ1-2	CASSKDGYTF
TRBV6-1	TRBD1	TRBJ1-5	CASTVGQGGFQPQHF
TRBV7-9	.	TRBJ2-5	CASSYKNQETQYF
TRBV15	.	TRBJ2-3	CATRVSTDTQYF
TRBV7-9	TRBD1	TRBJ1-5	CASSLAGQSNQPQHF
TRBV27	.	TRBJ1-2	CASSLFGQGGYGYTF
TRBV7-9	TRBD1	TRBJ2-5	CASSPKDRAGETQYF
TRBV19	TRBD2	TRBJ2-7	CASSISAGVSYEQYF
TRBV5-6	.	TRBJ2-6	CASSRDGLSGANVLTF
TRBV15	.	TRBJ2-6	CATSRDDQSYSGANVLTF
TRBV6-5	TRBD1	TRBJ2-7	CASSLFGTGGGHEQYF
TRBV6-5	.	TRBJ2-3	CASRTSGTSPDTQYF
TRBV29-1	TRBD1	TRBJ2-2	CSVGWDRGKDRTGELFF
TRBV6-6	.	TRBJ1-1	CASSYSKGPTTEAFF